This TCR beta chain comes out of a study of beta chain features in type 1 diabetes. TCRB transcripts that were expressed got sequenced, as all of the isolated RNA had been reverse transcribed. The assay was immunoSEQ multiplex PCR, and TCRdb's table has in-frame clones only and misses some. The sample holds 300,000 to 400,000 clones; roughly 8% are singletons and the top ten take roughly 0.44%. Losses at the gene ends were 3 bases for V and 7 bases for J; bases not matched to a gene: 2. Germline-derived CDR1 and CDR2 are SGHDT and YYEEEE. This CDR3 comprises 13 residues. The genes are TRBV5-6 and TRBJ2-1; 9 bases match TRBD1. The sequenced sample consisted of central memory CD4+ T cells from blood. This clonotype originated in a woman in her late teens or twenties in good health. The CDR3 spells CASSSDRGNEQFF. In DNA form, the CDR3 reads TGTGCCAGCAGCTCGGACAGGGGTAATGAGCAGTTCTTC.